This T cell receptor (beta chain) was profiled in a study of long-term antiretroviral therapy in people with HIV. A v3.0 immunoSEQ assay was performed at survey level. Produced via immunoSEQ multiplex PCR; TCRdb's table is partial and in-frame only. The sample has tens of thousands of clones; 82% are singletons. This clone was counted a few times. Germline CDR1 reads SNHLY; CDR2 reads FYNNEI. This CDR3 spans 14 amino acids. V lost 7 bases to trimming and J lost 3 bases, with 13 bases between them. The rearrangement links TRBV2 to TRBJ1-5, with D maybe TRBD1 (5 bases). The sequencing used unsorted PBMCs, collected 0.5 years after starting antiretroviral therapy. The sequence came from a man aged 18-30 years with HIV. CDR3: CASMAGTLNQPQHF. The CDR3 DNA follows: TGTGCCAGCATGGCGGGGACTCTCAATCAGCCCCAGCATTTT.